The text below deals with one T cell receptor beta chain. The CDR3 extends over 16 amino acids. Trimming took 5 bases from V and 4 from J, leaving 19 bases between them. From germline, CDR1 is SGHVS and CDR2 FQNEAQ. The sample belongs to a study of blood T cell repertoires in COVID-19. Study context: Collection of acute and convalescent COVID-19 samples took place in the United States, Italy and Spain. Sample material is recorded as cDNA or gDNA derived from T cells, B-cell-depleted T cells, or PBMCs.

Cohort placement rested on clinical history that participants reported themselves. During the 2 weeks before they entered the study, exposed participants had met someone with a PCR-confirmed or clinician-diagnosed COVID-19 case. TCRdb's table, derived via immunoSEQ multiplex PCR, lists solely in-frame clones and lacks some. The sample has more than 250,000 clones, roughly 80% seen once; the top ten hold 4.5% to 6%. The V and J genes are TRBV7-8 and TRBJ2-3; TRBD2 is a possible D gene (7 bases). The sequence derives from a man aged 35 to 55 who had been exposed to COVID-19. The sequencing input was PBMCs or T cells enriched from blood (not recorded which). CDR3 sequence: CASSPKGGGRPDTQYF. The CDR3 DNA sequence: TGTGCCAGCAGCCCAAAGGGGGGCGGGAGACCAGATACGCAGTATTTT.